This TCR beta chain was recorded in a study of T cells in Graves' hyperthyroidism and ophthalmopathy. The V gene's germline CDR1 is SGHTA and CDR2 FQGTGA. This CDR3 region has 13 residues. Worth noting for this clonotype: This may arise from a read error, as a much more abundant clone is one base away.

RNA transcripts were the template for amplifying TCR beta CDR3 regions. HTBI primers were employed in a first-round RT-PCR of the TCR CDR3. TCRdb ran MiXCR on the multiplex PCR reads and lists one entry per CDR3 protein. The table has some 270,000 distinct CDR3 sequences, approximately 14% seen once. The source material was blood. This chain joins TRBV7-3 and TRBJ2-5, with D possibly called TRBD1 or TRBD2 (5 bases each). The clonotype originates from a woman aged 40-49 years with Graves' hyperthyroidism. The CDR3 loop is CAGSRDGAQTQYF. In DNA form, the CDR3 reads TGTGCCGGCAGCAGGGACGGTGCACAGACCCAGTACTTC.